What follows are 3 T cell receptor beta chains derived from one specimen sequenced in a study of blood T cell repertoires in COVID-19. TCRdb's table, derived via immunoSEQ multiplex PCR, lists solely in-frame clones and lacks some. The data show about 130,000 clones, around nine tenths seen once. Sequenced material: peripheral blood. These receptors all stem from a man aged 55-75 years with COVID-19, enrolled during active disease.

The chain employs TRBV7-2 and TRBJ2-7; weak D call: TRBD1 (6 bases). Trimming took off 3 bases at V and 3 bases at J, with 15 bases between the two ends. Germline CDR1 and CDR2: SGHTA and FQGNSA. The CDR3 is made up of 15 amino acids. The CDR3 spells CASSFLGTLNYEQYF. The CDR3 nucleotides are TGTGCCAGCAGCTTCTTGGGGACATTGAACTACGAGCAGTACTTC.

The DNA of the CDR3 is TGCGCCAGCAGCCTAGAGGGACAGGGAAAGGACAATGAGCAGTTCTTC. It is translated as CASSLEGQGKDNEQFF. This chain links TRBV5-1 with TRBJ2-1, with TRBD1 matching 9 bases. The CDR3 spans 16 residues. Losses at the gene ends were 4 bases for V and 5 bases for J; bases not matched to a gene: 10. The germline V gene has CDR1 SGHRS and CDR2 YFSETQ.

The rearrangement links TRBV27 to TRBJ2-1; 9 nucleotides align to TRBD2. The CDR3 runs 17 residues. Trimming took 3 bases from V and 6 from J; bases not matched to a gene: 12. Germline-derived CDR1 and CDR2 are MNHEY and SMNVEV (reference sequence). The CDR3 region has the DNA TGTGCCAGCAGTTTTATGATAGCGGGAGTTCGGGGCAATGAGCAGTTCTTC. It is translated as CASSFMIAGVRGNEQFF.